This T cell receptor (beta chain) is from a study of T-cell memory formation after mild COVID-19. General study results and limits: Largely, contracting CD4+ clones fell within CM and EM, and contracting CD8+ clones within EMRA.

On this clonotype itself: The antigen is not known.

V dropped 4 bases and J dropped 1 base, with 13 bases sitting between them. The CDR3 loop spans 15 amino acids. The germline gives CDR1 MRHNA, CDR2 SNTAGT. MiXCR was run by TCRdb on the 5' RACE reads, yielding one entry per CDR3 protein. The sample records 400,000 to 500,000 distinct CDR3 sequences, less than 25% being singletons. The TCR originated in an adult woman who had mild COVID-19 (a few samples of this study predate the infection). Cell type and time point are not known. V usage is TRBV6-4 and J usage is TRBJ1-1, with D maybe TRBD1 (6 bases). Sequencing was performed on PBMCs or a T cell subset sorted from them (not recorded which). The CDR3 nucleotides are TGTGCCAGCAGTGCCTCCACAGGGCCGAACACTGAAGCTTTCTTT. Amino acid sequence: CASSASTGPNTEAFF.